The 29 T cell receptor beta chains below come from one sample, sequenced in a study of cytomegalovirus exposure and HLA in healthy donors. Vbeta (60) and Jbeta (13) primers were used in the PCR. This table comes from immunoSEQ multiplex PCR, and its TCRdb copy is limited to in-frame clones, with some not included. The sample yields roughly 190,000 clones, more than 60% seen once. What was sequenced was PBMCs. Receptors originate from a woman under 40 in good health and CMV-seropositive.

The chain couples TRBV18 to TRBJ2-5; tentative D call: TRBD2 (6 bases). The ends were cut back, 3 bases at V and 2 bases at J, with 16 bases in the middle. The CDR3 covers 16 residues. CDR1 is KGHSH and CDR2 is LQKENI in the germline V gene. CDR3 protein: CASSPSMGGIQETQYF. For the CDR3, the DNA is TGTGCCAGCTCACCGAGTATGGGGGGAATTCAAGAGACCCAGTACTTC.

This chain joins TRBV4-3 and TRBJ2-5, with TRBD2 matching over 12 bases. The CDR3 has 15 residues. Germline V gene sequence: CDR1 LGHNA, CDR2 YSLEER. V shed 4 bases, J shed 4 bases, and the junction held 4 bases outside the gene matches. The CDR3 loop is CASSRLGLAGETQYF. The CDR3 DNA follows: TGCGCCAGCAGCCGCCTGGGACTAGCGGGAGAGACCCAGTACTTC.

This clone was seen more than once but under ten times. The rearrangement joins TRBV5-1 to TRBJ1-1, with TRBD1 as a possible D gene (6 bases). V lost 2 bases and J 4 bases, leaving 12 bases between the germline ends. Germline assignment: CDR1 SGHRS and CDR2 YFSETQ. CDR3 length equals 14 residues. The CDR3 region is CASSLTGLSTEAFF. The CDR3 coding sequence is TGCGCCAGCAGCTTAACAGGGTTATCCACTGAAGCTTTCTTT.

The chain joins TRBV5-1 to TRBJ1-2; tentatively, D is TRBD1 (6 bases). V was clipped by 0 bases and J by 4 bases, with 10 bases between them. This CDR3 is 14 amino acids long. Germline values: CDR1 SGHRS, CDR2 YFSETQ. The DNA of the CDR3 is TGCGCCAGCAGCTTGGATGGACAGCCCTATGGCTACACCTTC. It translates to CASSLDGQPYGYTF. Full variable domain (remainder filled in from reference TRBV5-1 and TRBJ1-2): KAGVTQTPRYLIKTRGQQVTLSCSPISGHRSVSWYQQTPGQGLQFLFEYFSETQRNKGNFPGRFSGRQFSNSRSEMNVSTLELGDSALYLCASSLDGQPYGYTFGSGTRLTVV.

CDR3 DNA: TGTGCCAGCAGCTTAGACTCCCTCCCGGATACGCAGTATTTT. Translating it yields CASSLDSLPDTQYF. This chain connects TRBV7-9 to TRBJ2-3; D call uncertain. Germline V gene data show CDR1 as SEHNR and CDR2 as FQNEAQ (reference sequence). V was trimmed by 1 base and J by 6 bases, leaving 11 bases between them. The CDR3 covers 14 residues.

This chain uses TRBV30 with TRBJ1-6; D might be TRBD1 (6 bases). Trimming removed 3 bases from V and 0 bases from J, with 9 bases in between. The CDR3 length is 15 residues. CDR1 is GTSNPN, CDR2 SVGIG, per germline (reference sequence). As DNA, the CDR3 is TGTGCCTGGAGCAGGGGTAGCTCCTATAATTCACCCCTCCACTTT. Its translation: CAWSRGSSYNSPLHF.

This clone was seen once. The CDR3 DNA reads as TGTGCCTGGGAGGAACTAAACAGGGGGGGCTACACCTTC. Translating it yields CAWEELNRGGYTF. V and J are TRBV30 and TRBJ1-2, with 8 bases aligning to TRBD1. Germline V CDR1 and CDR2: GTSNPN, SVGIG (reference sequence). V trimming: 5 bases; J trimming: 8 bases; junction bases outside the gene matches: 10. The CDR3 covers 13 residues.

This CDR3 is CASSESQAYGYTF. As DNA, the CDR3 is TGTGCCAGCAGTGAAAGCCAAGCCTATGGCTACACCTTC. The V gene is TRBV6-1, the J gene TRBJ1-2; no definite D call. This CDR3 contains 13 residues. Per the germline V gene, CDR1 is MNHNS and CDR2 is SASEGT. Trimming cost V 2 bases and J 4 bases, with 8 bases left between them.

The CDR3 reads CASGLRSSGGGTQYF. In DNA, the CDR3 is TGTGCTAGTGGGTTGAGGAGTAGCGGGGGGGGGACCCAGTACTTC. This chain links TRBV12-5 with TRBJ2-5, with TRBD2 identical over 11 bases. Germline loops: CDR1 LGHNT, CDR2 FRNRAP. V lost 6 bases and J lost 7; bases outside the gene matches: 10. The CDR3 sequence is 15 residues long.

This clone has just a few counts. The chain couples TRBV4-2 to TRBJ2-3, with TRBD2 identical over 11 bases. V shed 1 base and J 3 bases; nucleotides not matched to a gene: 9. The CDR3 spans 18 residues. Germline lookup yields CDR1 LGHNA and CDR2 YNFKEQ. CDR3 sequence: CASSQGNLAGGGTDTQYF. CDR3 sequence (DNA): TGTGCCAGCAGCCAAGGAAATCTAGCGGGAGGAGGGACAGATACGCAGTATTTT.

The chain carries TRBV4-3 and TRBJ2-5, with 8 nucleotides matching TRBD1. V shed 1 base and J 9 bases; nucleotides not matched to a gene: 10. The germline V gene encodes CDR1 LGHNA and CDR2 YSLEER. The CDR3 covers 15 residues. CDR3 sequence: CASSQGDRTSYPQYF. DNA of the CDR3: TGCGCCAGCAGCCAAGGGGACAGGACCTCGTACCCCCAGTACTTC.

The V and J genes are TRBV7-9 and TRBJ2-7; D call uncertain. The CDR3 sequence is 13 residues long. V was trimmed by 5 bases and J by 2 bases, leaving 10 bases between them. Germline V lookup: CDR1 SEHNR, CDR2 FQNEAQ (reference sequence). Here the CDR3 reads CASSPAYPYEQYF. In DNA, the CDR3 is TGTGCCAGCAGCCCCGCCTATCCCTACGAGCAGTACTTC.

J is TRBJ2-3 and V is TRBV29-1; 7 bases are a match to TRBD2. V trimming: 5 bases; J trimming: 5 bases; junction bases outside the gene matches: 7. The CDR3 consists of 13 residues. The V gene's germline CDR1 is SQVTM and CDR2 ANQGSEA. The CDR3 bases are TGCAGCGTTCGAGCTAGCGGAGGAGATACGCAGTATTTT. It encodes CSVRASGGDTQYF.

J is TRBJ2-5 and V is TRBV9, with 10 bases identical to TRBD2. Looked up from germline, CDR1 is SGDLS and CDR2 is YYNGEE. The CDR3 consists of 17 residues. Germline trimming cut 0 bases from V and 1 base from J; bases unmatched to any gene: 6. In nucleotides, the CDR3 is TGTGCCAGCAGCGTAGCAGCGGGAGGGAGGGGCCAAGAGACCCAGTACTTC. This gives the protein CASSVAAGGRGQETQYF. The whole variable domain, filled in from reference TRBV9 and TRBJ2-5, reads DSGVTQTPKHLITATGQRVTLRCSPRSGDLSVYWYQQSLDQGLQFLIQYYNGEERAKGNILERFSAQQFPDLHSELNLSSLELGDSALYFCASSVAAGGRGQETQYFGPGTRLLVL.

In its sample, this clone was seen once. This chain joins TRBV6-6 and TRBJ2-5, with D tentatively TRBD1 (7 bases). The CDR3 consists of 16 residues. Trimming took off 1 base at V and 5 bases at J, with 17 bases between the two ends. The germline gives CDR1 MNHNY, CDR2 SVGAGI (reference sequence). CDR3 loop: CASSYFRQGGSETQYF. CDR3 DNA: TGTGCCAGCAGTTACTTCCGACAGGGAGGATCGGAGACCCAGTACTTC.

The chain carries TRBV4-2 and TRBJ2-3, with 9 nucleotides matching TRBD2. Germline-derived CDR1 and CDR2 are LGHNA and YNFKEQ. There are 15 residues in the CDR3. V trimming: 7 bases; J trimming: 2 bases; junction bases outside the gene matches: 7. CDR3 DNA sequence: TGTGCCAGCACCCGGTCTAGCGGGGCCACAGATACGCAGTATTTT. Its translation: CASTRSSGATDTQYF.

This clone was recorded once. The CDR3 spells CASSYLRDHIRGHEQFF. CDR3 sequence (DNA): TGTGCCAGCAGCTACCTCCGGGATCACATTAGAGGACATGAGCAGTTCTTC. The chain joins TRBV7-9 to TRBJ2-1; possibly TRBD2 for D (5 bases). Trimming removed 4 bases at V and 8 bases at J, with 24 bases between. Germline CDR1 is SEHNR and CDR2 is FQNEAQ (reference sequence). CDR3 length: 17 amino acids. Complete variable domain (other parts from reference TRBV7-9 and TRBJ2-1): DTGVSQNPRHKITKRGQNVTFRCDPISEHNRLYWYRQTLGQGPEFLTYFQNEAQLEKSRLLSDRFSAERPKGSFSTLEIQRTEQGDSAMYLCASSYLRDHIRGHEQFFGPGTRLTVL.

V gene TRBV7-9 combines with J gene TRBJ1-1; weak D call: TRBD1 (6 bases). Between the trimmed V and J ends, which lost 5 bases and 3 bases, there was a span of 10 bases. This CDR3 is built from 13 residues. The germline CDR1 and CDR2 sequences are SEHNR and FQNEAQ (reference sequence). CDR3 residues: CASSATGYTEAFF. Here the CDR3 DNA reads TGTGCCAGCAGCGCGACAGGCTACACTGAAGCTTTCTTT.

The rearrangement joins TRBV29-1 to TRBJ2-1, with D possibly being TRBD2 (5 bases). Germline V CDR1 and CDR2: SQVTM, ANQGSEA. The CDR3 has 14 residues. Trimming took 7 bases from V and 8 from J, leaving 21 bases between them. The CDR3 nucleotides read TGCAGCGCCCGGAGGCTCTCCCTAGGCGATGAGCAGTTCTTC. This codes for CSARRLSLGDEQFF.

This clone appeared once. The gene calls are TRBV4-2 and TRBJ1-2; 7 bases map to TRBD1. From germline, CDR1 is LGHNA and CDR2 YNFKEQ. The CDR3 loop spans 16 amino acids. The ends lost 0 bases at V and 7 bases at J; junction bases unmatched: 11. CDR3 region: CASSQDWNSGGGGYTF. Written as DNA, the CDR3 is TGTGCCAGCAGCCAAGATTGGAACTCAGGGGGTGGTGGCTACACCTTC.

As regards this clone: The sample holds other DNA sequences that translate to the same CDR3. The chain joins TRBV5-1 to TRBJ2-1; weak D call: TRBD1 (6 bases). V lost 0 bases and J 7 bases, leaving 8 bases between the germline ends. The CDR3 extends over 13 amino acids. Per germline, CDR1 SGHRS and CDR2 YFSETQ. The CDR3 loop is CASSLGDNNEQFF. The DNA for the CDR3 is TGCGCCAGCAGCTTGGGGGACAATAATGAGCAGTTCTTC.

This clone was recorded a few times. The chain has TRBV19 and TRBJ2-1; TRBD1 matches at 8 bases. The germline CDR1 and CDR2 sequences are LNHDA and SQIVND (reference sequence). This CDR3 region has 15 residues. V lost 4 bases, J lost 2 bases, and 4 bases stayed unmatched. CDR3 loop: CASSSQGATYNEQFF. DNA of the CDR3: TGTGCCAGTAGTAGCCAGGGGGCTACCTACAATGAGCAGTTCTTC.

The genes are TRBV27 and TRBJ2-3; TRBD2 matches 11 bases. The CDR3 is made up of 16 amino acids. Losses at the gene ends were 5 bases for V and 3 bases for J; bases not matched to a gene: 7. Germline loops: CDR1 MNHEY, CDR2 SMNVEV (reference sequence). The CDR3: CASSTGTSGFTDTQYF. The CDR3 bases are TGTGCCAGCAGTACCGGGACTAGCGGTTTTACAGATACGCAGTATTTT.

This clone was detected a few times. The junction does not match germline at one end; this may be a read error. In nucleotides, the CDR3 is TGCGCCAGCAGCTTGGAGCGGGAGGTTCAGGACTTC. This gives the protein CASSLEREVQDF. The V and J genes are TRBV5-1 and TRBJ2-5; TRBD2 agrees at 9 bases. The CDR3 sequence is 12 residues long. Germline CDR1 and CDR2: SGHRS and YFSETQ.

This chain uses TRBV9 with TRBJ2-3; TRBD2 matches at 10 bases. The CDR3 sequence is 16 residues long. V gave up 1 base and J gave up 0 bases; unmatched junction bases: 2. From germline, CDR1 is SGDLS and CDR2 YYNGEE. Here the CDR3 reads CASSVQLAGSTDTQYF. Here the CDR3 DNA reads TGTGCCAGCAGCGTACAACTAGCGGGGAGCACAGATACGCAGTATTTT.

The gene calls are TRBV19 and TRBJ2-7, with D perhaps TRBD2 (5 bases). Germline values: CDR1 LNHDA, CDR2 SQIVND (reference sequence). The CDR3 loop spans 17 amino acids. The V end was cut by 2 bases, the J end by 2 bases, with 19 bases between. The CDR3 is CASSIRGDFREAYEQYF. Here the CDR3 DNA reads TGTGCCAGTAGTATAAGAGGCGATTTCCGGGAAGCCTACGAGCAGTACTTC.

This clone was counted a single time. The gene calls are TRBV5-6 and TRBJ1-6; a weak D match, TRBD1 (6 bases). Germline values: CDR1 SGHDT, CDR2 YYEEEE. The CDR3 runs to 17 residues. The V gene lost 4 bases and the J gene lost 4 bases, with 18 bases spanning the gap. The chain's CDR3 is CASSPRRTDTYNSPLHF. The CDR3, as DNA: TGTGCCAGCAGCCCAAGAAGGACAGATACTTATAATTCACCCCTCCACTTT.

This sequence joins TRBV7-9 and TRBJ2-3; perhaps TRBD2 as D (5 bases). Germline V lookup: CDR1 SEHNR, CDR2 FQNEAQ (reference sequence). Between the trimmed V and J ends, which lost 5 bases and 8 bases, there was a span of 17 bases. The CDR3 extends over 14 amino acids. In DNA form, the CDR3 reads TGTGCCAGCAGCCAGGAGGACTTAAGGAGTACGCAGTATTTT. Translation gives CASSQEDLRSTQYF. Together with reference TRBV7-9 and TRBJ2-3, the CDR3 gives the full variable domain: DTGVSQNPRHKITKRGQNVTFRCDPISEHNRLYWYRQTLGQGPEFLTYFQNEAQLEKSRLLSDRFSAERPKGSFSTLEIQRTEQGDSAMYLCASSQEDLRSTQYFGPGTRLTVL.

This chain joins TRBV30 and TRBJ1-6; 9 nucleotides line up with TRBD1. CDR3 length: 12 amino acids. After removal of 0 bases from V and 17 bases from J, the junction contained 5 bases not matched to a gene. Per germline, CDR1 GTSNPN and CDR2 SVGIG (reference sequence). CDR3 bases: TGTGCCTGGAGTGTACGGGACAGGGCCGTCCACTTT. It yields the protein CAWSVRDRAVHF.